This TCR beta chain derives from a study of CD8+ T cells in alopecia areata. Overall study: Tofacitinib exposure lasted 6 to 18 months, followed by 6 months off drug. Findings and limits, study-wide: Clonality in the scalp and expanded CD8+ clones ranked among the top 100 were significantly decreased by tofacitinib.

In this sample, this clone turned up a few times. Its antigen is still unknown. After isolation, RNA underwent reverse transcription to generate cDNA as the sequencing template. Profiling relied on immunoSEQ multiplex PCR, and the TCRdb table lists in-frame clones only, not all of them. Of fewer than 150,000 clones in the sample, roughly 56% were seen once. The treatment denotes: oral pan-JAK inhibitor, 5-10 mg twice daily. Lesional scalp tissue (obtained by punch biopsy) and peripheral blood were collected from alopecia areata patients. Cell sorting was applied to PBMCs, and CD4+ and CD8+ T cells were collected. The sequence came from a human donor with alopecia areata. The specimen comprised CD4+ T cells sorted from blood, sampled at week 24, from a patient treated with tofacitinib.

The CDR3 nucleotides read TGCGCCAGCAGCCAAGGGGGTGGCGGTGGCTACACCTTC. This codes for CASSQGGGGGYTF. The chain is built from TRBV4-3 and TRBJ1-2; no reliable D call. This CDR3 contains 13 residues. Germline-derived CDR1 and CDR2 are LGHNA and YSLEER. Trimming removed 1 base from V and 7 bases from J, with 10 bases in between.